This passage covers 17 T cell receptor beta chains from one sample sequenced in a study of blood T cell repertoires in COVID-19. Data came from immunoSEQ multiplex PCR; TCRdb stores just in-frame clones and leaves some out. This table holds roughly 80,000 clones, roughly 80% found once. The sequenced sample was peripheral blood. These receptors were collected from a human donor in a cohort sampled during active COVID-19.

V and J are TRBV28 and TRBJ2-7, with D possibly TRBD2 on 6 matching bases. V lost 6 bases to trimming and J lost 2 bases, with 23 bases between them. CDR1 MDHEN and CDR2 SYDVKM come from the germline V gene. This CDR3 has 17 residues. CDR3: CASSSLGGPSLPYEQYF. The CDR3 DNA follows: TGTGCCAGCAGCTCCCTGGGGGGTCCGAGTTTACCCTACGAGCAGTACTTC.

The genes are TRBV6-5 and TRBJ1-2, with D possibly TRBD1 on 5 matching bases. From germline, CDR1 is MNHEY and CDR2 SVGAGI. The CDR3 is 14 amino acids. Trimming shortened V by 5 bases and J by 4 bases, and 14 bases separated the two germline ends. The CDR3 DNA follows: TGTGCCAGCAGTCCCGACGCAGGGTTCTATGGCTACACCTTC. Translating gives CASSPDAGFYGYTF.

The CDR3 nucleotides read TGCGCCAGCAGGGCGGACAGGATCAATCAGCCCCAGCATTTT. Translating gives CASRADRINQPQHF. This chain links TRBV10-1 with TRBJ1-5; 7 bases are a match to TRBD1. The germline V gene encodes CDR1 WNHNN and CDR2 SYGVQD (reference sequence). V was pared by 6 bases and J by 3 bases, with 5 bases of the junction left unmatched. CDR3 length: 14 residues.

CDR3 amino acids: CASTGGASYEQYF. DNA of the CDR3: TGTGCCAGCACAGGGGGCGCATCCTACGAGCAGTACTTC. J is TRBJ2-7 and V is TRBV6-5; TRBD1 matches 8 bases. The ends lost 7 bases at V and 1 base at J; junction bases unmatched: 3. The CDR3 is 13 amino acids. The germline CDR1 and CDR2 sequences are MNHEY and SVGAGI.

The J gene is TRBJ2-7, the V gene TRBV6-2 or TRBV6-3, with D uncertain. There are 14 residues in the CDR3. CDR1 MNHEY and CDR2 SVGEGT come from the germline V gene. V dropped 3 bases and J dropped 2 bases, with 11 bases sitting between them. For the CDR3, the DNA is TGTGCCAGCAGTTATGGTACATCCGCCTACGAGCAGTACTTC. Protein sequence: CASSYGTSAYEQYF.

The chain is built from TRBV11-3 and TRBJ1-3, with D tentatively TRBD1 (5 bases). CDR3 size: 12 residues. The germline V gene encodes CDR1 SGHNT and CDR2 YENEEA. The germline V and J ends were trimmed by 5 bases and 5 bases, with 7 bases remaining between them. The CDR3 coding sequence is TGTGCCAGCAGCCAGGACAGAAACACCATATATTTT. Translation gives CASSQDRNTIYF.

The chain has TRBV5-1 and TRBJ1-1; 7 nucleotides line up with TRBD1. Germline V gene lookup returns CDR1 SGHRS and CDR2 YFSETQ. The CDR3 length is 14 residues. Trimming removed 3 bases from V and 1 base from J; junction bases left unmatched: 3. The CDR3 loop reads CASSSGQPNTEAFF. The CDR3 region has the DNA TGCGCCAGCAGCTCGGGACAGCCGAACACTGAAGCTTTCTTT.

This clone was observed a few times. This chain connects TRBV27 to TRBJ2-1; 8 nucleotides align to TRBD2. The ends lost 0 bases at V and 4 bases at J; junction bases unmatched: 5. Per germline, CDR1 MNHEY and CDR2 SMNVEV (reference sequence). CDR3 length: 16 residues. The CDR3 nucleotides read TGTGCCAGCAGTTTATCGTGGGCTAGCGGGTACAATGAGCAGTTCTTC. Amino acids: CASSLSWASGYNEQFF.

This chain uses TRBV11-2 with TRBJ1-1; D possibly corresponds to TRBD1 (5 bases). V was pared by 0 bases and J by 1 base, with 9 bases between. The germline V gene encodes CDR1 SGHAT and CDR2 FQNNGV. This CDR3 region has 15 residues. In DNA, the CDR3 is TGTGCCAGCAGCTTAGAATCAGGACAGAACACTGAAGCTTTCTTT. Translating it yields CASSLESGQNTEAFF.

A single count supports this clone. The gene calls are TRBV6-6 and TRBJ2-7, with 8 nucleotides matching TRBD1. Unmatched junction bases numbered 12, after V lost 4 bases and J lost 4 bases. The CDR3 is 16 residues long. Germline V CDR1 and CDR2: MNHNY, SVGAGI (reference sequence). The CDR3 reads CASSSPGQGVLYEQYF. CDR3 sequence (DNA): TGTGCCAGCAGTTCCCCAGGACAGGGTGTATTGTACGAGCAGTACTTC.

The chain joins TRBV6-5 to TRBJ1-5, with a weak D call TRBD1 (5 bases). Trimming stripped 8 bases from V and 4 bases from J, with 12 bases between. This CDR3 contains 13 residues. In germline, CDR1 is MNHEY, CDR2 SVGAGI. This CDR3 is CASSTTENQPQHF. The CDR3 bases are TGTGCCAGCTCTACGACAGAAAATCAGCCCCAGCATTTT.

The chain links TRBV27 to TRBJ2-3; TRBD1 is a possible D gene (6 bases). From germline, CDR1 is MNHEY and CDR2 SMNVEV (reference sequence). The CDR3 consists of 13 residues. V gave up 4 bases and J gave up 10 bases, with 15 bases separating them. CDR3 bases: TGTGCCAGCAGTTCCAGGGGAAATGGGGCGCAGTATTTT. Protein sequence: CASSSRGNGAQYF.

The chain uses TRBV4-3 and TRBJ2-1, with 10 bases lining up with TRBD2. This CDR3 is 15 amino acids long. V shed 1 base, J shed 4 bases, and the junction held 1 base outside the gene matches. From germline, CDR1 is LGHNA and CDR2 YSLEER. CDR3 coding DNA: TGCGCCAGCAGCCAAGCGACTAGCGGGTACAATGAGCAGTTCTTC. This translates into CASSQATSGYNEQFF.

The genes are TRBV5-4 and TRBJ1-1, with 7 bases matching TRBD1. With V trimmed by 2 bases and J by 0 bases, 7 bases remained unmatched. The CDR3 extends over 16 amino acids. Germline CDR1 is SGHNT and CDR2 is YYREEE (reference sequence). Here the CDR3 reads CASSLIPGQLNTEAFF. CDR3 in DNA: TGTGCCAGCAGCTTAATCCCGGGACAGCTGAACACTGAAGCTTTCTTT.

The chain combines TRBV7-2 with TRBJ1-6; D is uncertain. The CDR3 is made up of 14 amino acids. Germline V gene sequence: CDR1 SGHTA, CDR2 FQGNSA. Deletions cut 5 bases from V and 7 bases from J, with 12 bases between. CDR3 residues: CASSPRRGNSPLHF. In DNA form, the CDR3 reads TGTGCCAGCAGCCCGCGGCGGGGAAATTCACCCCTCCACTTT.

This clone was counted once. This chain joins TRBV5-4 and TRBJ1-3, with 8 bases lining up with TRBD1. CDR3 size: 16 residues. CDR1 SGHNT and CDR2 YYREEE come from the germline V gene (reference sequence). J lost 3 bases, V lost 4 bases, and 9 bases had no gene match. CDR3 sequence reads: CASSQAPGGFGNTIYF. The CDR3 DNA sequence: TGTGCCAGCAGCCAGGCCCCAGGGGGCTTTGGAAACACCATATATTTT.

The chain uses TRBV5-5 and TRBJ2-7; D is perhaps TRBD2 (5 bases). CDR3 length equals 15 residues. Germline CDR1 and CDR2: SGHKS and YYEKEE (reference sequence). Trimming shortened V by 0 bases and J by 3 bases, and 13 bases separated the two germline ends. CDR3 sequence: CASSLALGRDYEQYF. CDR3 bases: TGTGCCAGCAGCTTGGCCCTTGGCCGGGACTACGAGCAGTACTTC.